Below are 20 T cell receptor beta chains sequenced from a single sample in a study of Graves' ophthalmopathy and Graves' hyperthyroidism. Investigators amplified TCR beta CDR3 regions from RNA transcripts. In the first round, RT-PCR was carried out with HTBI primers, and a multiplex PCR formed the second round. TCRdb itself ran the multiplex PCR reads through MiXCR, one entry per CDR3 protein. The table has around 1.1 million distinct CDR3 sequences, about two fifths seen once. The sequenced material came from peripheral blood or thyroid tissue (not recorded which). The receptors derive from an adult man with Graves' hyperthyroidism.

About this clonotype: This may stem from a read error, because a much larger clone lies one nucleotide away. The CDR3 coding sequence is TGTGCCAGCAGCCCGGGACAGGGAACGAGTGAGACCCAGTACTTC. Its protein product is CASSPGQGTSETQYF. The J gene is TRBJ2-5, the V gene TRBV7-2; 9 nucleotides match TRBD1. The V and J ends lost 5 bases and 5 bases, in that order; junction bases with no gene match: 9. Germline values: CDR1 SGHTA, CDR2 FQGNSA. CDR3 length equals 15 residues.

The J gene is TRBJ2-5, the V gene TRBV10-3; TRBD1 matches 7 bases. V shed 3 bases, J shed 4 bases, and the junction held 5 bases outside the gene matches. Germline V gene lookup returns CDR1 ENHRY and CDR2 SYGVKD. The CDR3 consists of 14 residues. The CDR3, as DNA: TGTGCCATCAGTGAACCGACAGGGCGAGAGACCCAGTACTTC. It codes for CAISEPTGRETQYF.

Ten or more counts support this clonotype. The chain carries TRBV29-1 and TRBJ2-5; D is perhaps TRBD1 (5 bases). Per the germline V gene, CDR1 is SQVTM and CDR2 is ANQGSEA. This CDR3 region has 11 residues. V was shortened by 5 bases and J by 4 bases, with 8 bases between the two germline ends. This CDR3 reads CSVQGPETQYF. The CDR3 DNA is TGCAGCGTTCAGGGCCCAGAGACCCAGTACTTC.

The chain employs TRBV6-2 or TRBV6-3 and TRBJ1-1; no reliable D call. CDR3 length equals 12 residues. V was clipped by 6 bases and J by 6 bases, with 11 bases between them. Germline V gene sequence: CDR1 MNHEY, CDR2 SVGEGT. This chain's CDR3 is CASRDLNPEAFF. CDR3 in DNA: TGTGCCAGCAGAGACTTAAATCCTGAAGCTTTCTTT.

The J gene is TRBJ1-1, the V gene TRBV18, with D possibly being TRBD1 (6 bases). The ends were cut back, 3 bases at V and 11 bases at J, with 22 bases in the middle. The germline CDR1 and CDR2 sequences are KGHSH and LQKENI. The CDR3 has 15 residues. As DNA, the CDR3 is TGTGCCAGCTCACCGAAGAGGGGGGGCGAAAGTTCGGCTTTCTTT. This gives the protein CASSPKRGGESSAFF. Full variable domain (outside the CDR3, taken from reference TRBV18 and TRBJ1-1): NAGVMQNPRHLVRRRGQEARLRCSPMKGHSHVYWYRQLPEEGLKFMVYLQKENIIDESGMPKERFSAEFPKEGPSILRIQQVVRGDSAAYFCASSPKRGGESSAFFGQGTRLTVV.

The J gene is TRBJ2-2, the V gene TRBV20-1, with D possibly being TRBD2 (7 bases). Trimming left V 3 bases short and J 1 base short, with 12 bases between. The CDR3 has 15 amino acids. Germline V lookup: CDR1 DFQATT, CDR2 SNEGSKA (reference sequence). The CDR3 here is CSASRGGGNTGELFF. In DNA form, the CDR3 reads TGCAGTGCTAGTAGGGGGGGAGGGAACACCGGGGAGCTGTTTTTT.

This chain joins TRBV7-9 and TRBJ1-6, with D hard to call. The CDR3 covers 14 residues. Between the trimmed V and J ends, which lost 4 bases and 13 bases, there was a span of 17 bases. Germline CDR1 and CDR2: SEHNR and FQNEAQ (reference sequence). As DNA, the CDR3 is TGTGCCAGCAGCTACGACGGCCGCAATCAGCCCCTCCACTTT. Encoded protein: CASSYDGRNQPLHF.

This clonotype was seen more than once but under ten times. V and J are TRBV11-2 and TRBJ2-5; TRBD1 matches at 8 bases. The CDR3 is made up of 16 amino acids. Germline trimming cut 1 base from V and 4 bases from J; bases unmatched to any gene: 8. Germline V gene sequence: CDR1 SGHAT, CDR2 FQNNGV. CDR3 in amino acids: CASSLGPDRGLETQYF. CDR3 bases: TGTGCCAGCAGCTTAGGCCCCGACAGGGGTCTAGAGACCCAGTACTTC.

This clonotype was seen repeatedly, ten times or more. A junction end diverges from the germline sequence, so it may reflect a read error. The CDR3 loop reads CASSYNTGEGHF. In DNA form, the CDR3 reads TGTGCCAGCAGTTACAACACAGGGGAGGGGCATTTC. This chain links TRBV6-5 with TRBJ1-2; TRBD1 matches 7 bases. There are 12 residues in the CDR3. From germline, CDR1 is MNHEY and CDR2 SVGAGI.

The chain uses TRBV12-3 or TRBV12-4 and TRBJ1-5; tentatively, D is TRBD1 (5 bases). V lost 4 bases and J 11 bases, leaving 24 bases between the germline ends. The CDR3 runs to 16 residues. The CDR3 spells CASSSPGPEYQETQHF. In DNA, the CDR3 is TGTGCCAGCAGTTCTCCGGGACCTGAGTACCAAGAGACCCAGCATTTT.

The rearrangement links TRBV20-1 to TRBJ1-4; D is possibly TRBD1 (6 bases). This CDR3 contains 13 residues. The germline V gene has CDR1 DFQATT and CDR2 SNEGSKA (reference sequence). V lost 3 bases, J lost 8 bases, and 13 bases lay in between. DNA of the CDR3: TGCAGTGCTAGGGGGGCCCAAGCGGAAAAACTGTTTTTT. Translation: CSARGAQAEKLFF.

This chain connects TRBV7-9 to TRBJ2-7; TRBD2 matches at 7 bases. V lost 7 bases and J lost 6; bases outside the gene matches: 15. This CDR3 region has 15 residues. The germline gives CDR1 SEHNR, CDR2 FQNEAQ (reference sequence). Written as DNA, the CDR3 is TGTGCCAGCACCACGATCGGGAGGAAGGTGGGCGAGCAGTACTTC. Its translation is CASTTIGRKVGEQYF.

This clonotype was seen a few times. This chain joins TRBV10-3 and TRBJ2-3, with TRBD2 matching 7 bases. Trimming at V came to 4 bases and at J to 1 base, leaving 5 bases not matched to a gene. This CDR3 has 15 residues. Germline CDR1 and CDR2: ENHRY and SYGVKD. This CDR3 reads CAISGAGTGTDTQYF. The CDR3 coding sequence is TGTGCCATCAGTGGAGCGGGAACTGGCACAGATACGCAGTATTTT.

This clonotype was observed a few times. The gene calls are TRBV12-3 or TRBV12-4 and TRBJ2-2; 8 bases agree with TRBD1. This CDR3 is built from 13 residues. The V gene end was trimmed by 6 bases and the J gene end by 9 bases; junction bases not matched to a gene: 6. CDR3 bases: TGTGCCAGCAGCGGACAGGGCAGTAGGGAGCTGTTTTTT. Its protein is CASSGQGSRELFF.

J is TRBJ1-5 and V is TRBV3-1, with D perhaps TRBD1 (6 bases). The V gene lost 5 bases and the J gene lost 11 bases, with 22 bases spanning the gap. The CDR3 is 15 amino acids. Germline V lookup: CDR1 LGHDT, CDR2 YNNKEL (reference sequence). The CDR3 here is CASSATGGRQETQHF. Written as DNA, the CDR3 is TGTGCCAGCAGCGCGACCGGGGGCCGCCAAGAGACCCAGCATTTT.

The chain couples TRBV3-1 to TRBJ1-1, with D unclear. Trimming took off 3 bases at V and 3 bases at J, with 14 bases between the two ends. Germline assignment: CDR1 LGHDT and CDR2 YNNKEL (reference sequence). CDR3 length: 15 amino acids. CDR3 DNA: TGTGCCAGCAGCCACCCAGCCTGGGTGGACACTGAAGCTTTCTTT. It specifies CASSHPAWVDTEAFF.

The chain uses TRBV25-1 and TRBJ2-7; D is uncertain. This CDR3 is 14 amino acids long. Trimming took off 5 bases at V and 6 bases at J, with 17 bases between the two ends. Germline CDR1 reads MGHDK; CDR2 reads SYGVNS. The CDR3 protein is CASSFQIEGGEQYF. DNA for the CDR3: TGTGCCAGCAGTTTCCAGATTGAAGGTGGCGAGCAGTACTTC.

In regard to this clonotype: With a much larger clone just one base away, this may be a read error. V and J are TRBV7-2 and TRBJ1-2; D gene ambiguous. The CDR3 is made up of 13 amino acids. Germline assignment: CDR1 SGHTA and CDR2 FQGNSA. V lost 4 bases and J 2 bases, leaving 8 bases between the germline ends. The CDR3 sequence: CASSSGMNYGYTF. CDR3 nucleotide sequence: TGTGCCAGCAGCTCCGGTATGAACTATGGCTACACCTTC.

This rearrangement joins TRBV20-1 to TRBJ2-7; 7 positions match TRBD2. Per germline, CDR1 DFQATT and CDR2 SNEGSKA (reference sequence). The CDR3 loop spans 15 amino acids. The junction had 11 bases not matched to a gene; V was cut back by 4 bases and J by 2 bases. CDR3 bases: TGCAGTGCTAACCCTCGGGGGAGGGGAGCCTACGAGCAGTACTTC. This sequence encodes CSANPRGRGAYEQYF.

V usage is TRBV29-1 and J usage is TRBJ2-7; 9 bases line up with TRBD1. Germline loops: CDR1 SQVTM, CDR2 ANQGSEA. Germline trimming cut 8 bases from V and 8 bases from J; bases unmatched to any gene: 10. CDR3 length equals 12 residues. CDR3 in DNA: TGCAGCAGCTTTCCGGGACAGGGTAAGCAGTACTTC. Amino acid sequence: CSSFPGQGKQYF.